Shown below are 12 T cell receptor beta chains from a single sample sequenced in a study of radiotherapy plus CTLA-4 blockade in lung cancer. Profiled with immunoSEQ multiplex PCR; TCRdb holds only in-frame clones, not every one. In the table there are roughly 54,000 clones, approximately 79% of which are singletons. The sample consisted of peripheral blood, taken from a patient treated with radiotherapy plus ipilimumab. Every receptor here comes from a human donor with non-small cell lung cancer who had a partial response to radiotherapy plus ipilimumab.

Only one count was recorded for this clone. V usage is TRBV6-5 and J usage is TRBJ2-3, with D unclear. This CDR3 contains 13 residues. Trimming stripped 2 bases from V and 5 bases from J, with 8 bases between. Germline CDR1 and CDR2: MNHEY and SVGAGI. The CDR3 is CASSYTRRDTQYF. The CDR3 DNA follows: TGTGCCAGCAGTTACACACGGAGAGATACGCAGTATTTT.

The CDR3 protein is CASSLQGADNNEQFF. CDR3 bases: TGTGCCAGCAGCTTACAGGGGGCGGACAACAATGAGCAGTTCTTC. The chain is built from TRBV7-3 and TRBJ2-1; 8 bases fit TRBD1. Germline CDR1 SGHTA, CDR2 FQGTGA. Trimming took 2 bases from V and 5 from J; bases not matched to a gene: 5. This CDR3 is built from 15 residues. Combining the CDR3 with reference TRBV7-3 and TRBJ2-1 gives the whole variable domain GAGVSQTPSNKVTEKGKYVELRCDPISGHTALYWYRQSLGQGPEFLIYFQGTGAADDSGLPNDRFFAVRPEGSVSTLKIQRTERGDSAVYLCASSLQGADNNEQFFGPGTRLTVL.

The genes are TRBV12-2 and TRBJ1-5; the table's D call, TRBD1, was not checked against the DNA. TRBV12-2 is listed as a pseudogene. The CDR3 has 16 residues. In DNA, the CDR3 is TGTGCAAGTCGCTTAGCTATGACAGGGACAGACCAGCCCCAGCATTTT. Encoded protein: CASRLAMTGTDQPQHF.

CDR3 DNA sequence: TGCGCCAGCAGCCCCGGACAGGGAGGATACGAGCAGTACTTC. It yields the protein CASSPGQGGYEQYF. V and J are TRBV5-1 and TRBJ2-7; TRBD1 matches 8 bases. Germline V gives CDR1 SGHRS, CDR2 YFSETQ. V was clipped by 4 bases and J by 4 bases; unmatched bases: 7. The CDR3 runs 14 residues.

The chain couples TRBV5-6 to TRBJ2-2; perhaps TRBD2 as D (7 bases). V gave up 6 bases and J gave up 4 bases, with 22 bases separating them. The CDR3 loop spans 17 amino acids. CDR1 is SGHDT, CDR2 YYEEEE, per germline. The CDR3 loop is CASNPLGGASSTGELFF. CDR3 nucleotides: TGTGCCAGCAACCCCCTGGGGGGGGCATCGAGCACCGGGGAGCTGTTTTTT.

This chain links TRBV29-1 with TRBJ1-1, with a possible D match to TRBD1 (6 bases). Germline loops: CDR1 SQVTM, CDR2 ANQGSEA. Trimming took off 6 bases at V and 3 bases at J, with 11 bases between the two ends. The CDR3 length is 12 residues. CDR3 loop: CSVLGADTEAFF. In nucleotides, the CDR3 is TGCAGCGTCCTGGGGGCGGACACTGAAGCTTTCTTT.

As DNA, the CDR3 is TGTGCCAGCAACAGGGTTCCGAACACCGGGGAGCTGTTTTTT. This translates into CASNRVPNTGELFF. The gene calls are TRBV7-6 and TRBJ2-2; D is possibly TRBD1 (6 bases). V was trimmed by 7 bases and J by 0 bases, leaving 9 bases between them. Germline CDR1 is SGHVS and CDR2 is FNYEAQ. The CDR3 covers 14 residues.

The chain joins TRBV7-7 to TRBJ2-5; the D is unclear. Per the germline V gene, CDR1 is SSHAT and CDR2 is FNYEAQ (reference sequence). CDR3 length: 13 amino acids. V lost 4 bases, J lost 5 bases, and 11 bases lay in between. The CDR3 loop reads CASSSVGWETQYF. In nucleotides, the CDR3 is TGTGCCAGCAGCTCGGTGGGCTGGGAGACCCAGTACTTC.

This clone was seen a single time. The V gene is TRBV6-1, the J gene TRBJ1-1; D is possibly TRBD1 (5 bases). From germline, CDR1 is MNHNS and CDR2 SASEGT. The germline V and J ends were trimmed by 7 bases and 11 bases, with 20 bases remaining between them. This CDR3 spans 13 amino acids. The CDR3 loop is CASTEGFQGDAFF. CDR3 nucleotide sequence: TGTGCCAGCACCGAAGGATTCCAGGGTGATGCTTTCTTT.

The chain has TRBV28 and TRBJ1-2, with 9 bases aligning to TRBD1. Germline V gene sequence: CDR1 MDHEN, CDR2 SYDVKM. CDR3 length equals 16 residues. J gave up 8 bases and V 3 bases, and 13 bases lay outside the gene matches. This CDR3 is CASSFRSPGQGGGYTF. The CDR3 DNA follows: TGTGCCAGCAGTTTCCGATCTCCGGGACAGGGCGGAGGCTACACCTTC.

The genes are TRBV5-1 and TRBJ1-2, with 7 bases aligning to TRBD1. V dropped 4 bases and J dropped 5; count of bases not matched to a gene: 8. This CDR3 contains 14 residues. CDR1 and CDR2 (germline): SGHRS, YFSETQ. The CDR3 DNA sequence: TGCGCCAGCAGCGCCGGGACAGTAAATTATGGCTACACCTTC. It encodes CASSAGTVNYGYTF.

This clone occurred a few times. The chain couples TRBV5-4 to TRBJ1-3, with 8 bases lining up with TRBD1. The CDR3 has 14 residues. Trimming at V came to 2 bases and at J to 3 bases, leaving 1 base not matched to a gene. Germline V gives CDR1 SGHNT, CDR2 YYREEE (reference sequence). The CDR3 DNA reads as TGTGCCAGCAGCTTAGGACAGGGTGGAAACACCATATATTTT. It is translated as CASSLGQGGNTIYF.